The 23 T cell receptor beta chains given below trace back to one sample, sequenced in a study of vaccination effects on CD4 cells after COVID-19. Sequencing used immunoSEQ multiplex PCR; TCRdb keeps in-frame clones, though not all of them. In the table there are 45,000 to 50,000 clones, about 75% of which are singletons. After more than 8 days in culture, the CD4+ T cells were isolated. Antigen specificity for these receptors is unknown. This material consisted of CD4+ T cells from PBMCs cultured without peptide, taken before COVID-19 vaccination. These receptors were taken from a human donor who had a prior SARS-CoV-2 infection.

V and J are TRBV5-6 and TRBJ2-5, with D tentatively TRBD2 (5 bases). CDR1 is SGHDT and CDR2 is YYEEEE in the germline V gene. The CDR3 has 16 residues. Trimming left V 4 bases short and J 1 base short, with 17 bases between. CDR3 amino acids: CASSPRGGWAQETQYF. DNA of the CDR3: TGTGCCAGCAGCCCCCGTGGAGGATGGGCCCAAGAGACCCAGTACTTC. Combining the CDR3 with reference TRBV5-6 and TRBJ2-5 gives the whole variable domain DAGVTQSPTHLIKTRGQQVTLRCSPKSGHDTVSWYQQALGQGPQFIFQYYEEEERQRGNFPDRFSGHQFPNYSSELNVNALLLGDSALYLCASSPRGGWAQETQYFGPGTRLLVL.

This sequence joins TRBV19 and TRBJ1-2; 9 bases are shared with TRBD1. Trimming cost V 5 bases and J 4 bases; bases outside gene matches: 11. The length of the CDR3 is 16 residues. CDR1 is LNHDA, CDR2 SQIVND, per germline (reference sequence). CDR3 sequence (DNA): TGTGCCAGTAGTCTCTCCGGGACAGGGCTGGTCTATGGCTACACCTTC. Residues: CASSLSGTGLVYGYTF. Full variable domain (remainder filled in from reference TRBV19 and TRBJ1-2): DGGITQSPKYLFRKEGQNVTLSCEQNLNHDAMYWYRQDPGQGLRLIYYSQIVNDFQKGDIAEGYSVSREKKESFPLTVTSAQKNPTAFYLCASSLSGTGLVYGYTFGSGTRLTVV.

This rearrangement joins TRBV10-3 to TRBJ2-7; D unresolved. CDR1 is ENHRY and CDR2 is SYGVKD in the germline V gene. The CDR3 runs to 15 residues. With 7 bases removed from V and 2 bases from J, the gap between germline ends came to 18 bases. The CDR3 here is CAIKEGPAMAYEQYF. The DNA of the CDR3 is TGTGCCATCAAAGAAGGGCCAGCGATGGCCTACGAGCAGTACTTC.

This rearrangement joins TRBV12-3 or TRBV12-4 to TRBJ1-2, with D possibly being TRBD1 (6 bases). Trimming stripped 1 base from V and 8 bases from J, with 11 bases between. This CDR3 has 13 residues. DNA for the CDR3: TGTGCCAGCAGTTTAGAGGGGGGGTTCGGCTACACCTTC. Its translation: CASSLEGGFGYTF.

J is TRBJ1-3 and V is TRBV19, with D uncertain. Germline V gene sequence: CDR1 LNHDA, CDR2 SQIVND (reference sequence). V shed 3 bases and J shed 2 bases, with 8 bases lying between them. The CDR3 runs to 14 residues. CDR3: CASSIRGAGNTIYF. Here the CDR3 DNA reads TGTGCCAGTAGTATTCGGGGTGCTGGAAACACCATATATTTT.

CDR3: CASNEHRGSYNEQFF. The CDR3 DNA follows: TGTGCCAGTAACGAACACAGGGGATCCTACAATGAGCAGTTCTTC. V is TRBV19 and J is TRBJ2-1; 7 bases are a match to TRBD1. V trimming: 7 bases; J trimming: 1 base; junction bases outside the gene matches: 7. CDR1 is LNHDA and CDR2 is SQIVND in the germline V gene (reference sequence). The CDR3 is 15 amino acids.

The V gene is TRBV6-5, the J gene TRBJ2-7; D unresolved. The CDR3 has 14 amino acids. Germline-derived CDR1 and CDR2 are MNHEY and SVGAGI. V was cut by 8 bases and J by 3 bases, with 17 bases left in between. DNA for the CDR3: TGTGCCAGCCTTAGACATATACAATACTACGAGCAGTACTTC. Translating it yields CASLRHIQYYEQYF.

The V gene is TRBV5-1, the J gene TRBJ1-2; D is uncertain. This CDR3 has 14 residues. The V and J ends lost 2 bases and 6 bases respectively, with 14 bases between them. Germline CDR1 and CDR2: SGHRS and YFSETQ. CDR3 protein: CASSLLTPTDGYTF. For the CDR3, the DNA is TGCGCCAGCAGCTTATTGACACCCACGGATGGCTACACCTTC.

The rearrangement links TRBV7-2 to TRBJ1-6, with TRBD1 identical over 9 bases. CDR3 length: 16 residues. V was clipped by 4 bases and J by 9 bases; unmatched bases: 10. The germline V gene encodes CDR1 SGHTA and CDR2 FQGNSA. The CDR3 nucleotides are TGTGCCAGCAGCTCACAAGCGGACAGGGGAGGTTCACCCCTCCACTTT. It codes for CASSSQADRGGSPLHF.

The chain links TRBV30 to TRBJ2-7; the D is unclear. CDR1 and CDR2 from the germline V gene are GTSNPN and SVGIG (reference sequence). Trimming removed 1 base at V and 6 bases at J, with 13 bases between. The CDR3 contains 13 residues. In DNA, the CDR3 is TGTGCCTGGAGTGAGCAAGCTGGGCTCGAGCAGTACTTC. Translated, it gives CAWSEQAGLEQYF.

This chain links TRBV6-2 or TRBV6-3 with TRBJ2-1; 8 bases are a match to TRBD2. Germline CDR1 MNHEY, CDR2 SVGEGT. This CDR3 contains 17 residues. With 5 bases clipped from V and 0 bases from J, the junction kept 9 bases outside the gene matches. The CDR3 reads CASSATGTRSSYNEQFF. The CDR3, as DNA: TGTGCCAGCAGTGCAACCGGGACTAGGAGCTCCTACAATGAGCAGTTCTTC.

This sequence joins TRBV9 and TRBJ1-3; 7 nucleotides align to TRBD1. CDR1 and CDR2 (germline): SGDLS, YYNGEE. With V trimmed by 6 bases and J by 2 bases, 5 bases remained unmatched. The CDR3 has 14 residues. The CDR3 spells CASTSTGAGNTIYF. CDR3 DNA: TGTGCCAGCACCTCCACAGGGGCTGGAAACACCATATATTTT.

The chain employs TRBV7-6 and TRBJ2-2, with 10 nucleotides matching TRBD1. The germline gives CDR1 SGHVS, CDR2 FNYEAQ. This CDR3 region has 16 residues. After removal of 5 bases from V and 6 bases from J, the junction contained 9 bases not matched to a gene. The CDR3 protein is CASSVDRGQGPGELFF. CDR3 coding DNA: TGTGCCAGCAGCGTCGACAGGGGGCAGGGACCCGGGGAGCTGTTTTTT.

This clone appeared once. V usage is TRBV6-4 and J usage is TRBJ1-3; a weak D match, TRBD1 (5 bases). Germline CDR1 and CDR2: MRHNA and SNTAGT. V was pared by 7 bases and J by 2 bases, with 12 bases between. This CDR3 region has 14 residues. This CDR3 is CASTGEAAGNTIYF. CDR3 DNA sequence: TGTGCCAGCACGGGGGAGGCGGCTGGAAACACCATATATTTT.

The chain carries TRBV15 and TRBJ1-4; no reliable D call. V gave up 1 base and J gave up 3 bases, with 12 bases separating them. The germline gives CDR1 LNHNV, CDR2 YYDKDF (reference sequence). This CDR3 has 16 amino acids. The CDR3 protein is CATSRAVGWSNEKLFF. The CDR3 DNA sequence: TGTGCCACCAGCAGAGCTGTGGGGTGGTCTAATGAAAAACTGTTTTTT.

This sequence joins TRBV13 and TRBJ2-3; TRBD2 matches at 16 bases. Trimming at V came to 5 bases and at J to 4 bases, leaving 12 bases not matched to a gene. The germline V gene has CDR1 PRHDT and CDR2 FYEKMQ (reference sequence). The CDR3 totals 19 residues. The CDR3: CASSAPGTSGREYADTQYF. In nucleotides, the CDR3 is TGTGCCAGCAGCGCCCCCGGGACTAGCGGGAGGGAATATGCAGATACGCAGTATTTT.

This chain uses TRBV5-3 with TRBJ2-3; 9 bases agree with TRBD2. TRBV5-3 is designated an ORF whose function remains uncertain. The CDR3 loop spans 17 amino acids. Unmatched junction bases numbered 12, after V lost 5 bases and J lost 2 bases. DNA of the CDR3: TGTGCCAGAAGACAATCCCGACTAGCGGAGTTCACAGATACGCAGTATTTT. Its protein product is CARRQSRLAEFTDTQYF.

The chain uses TRBV28 and TRBJ1-4; TRBD1 is a possible D gene (5 bases). This CDR3 spans 14 amino acids. Germline lookup yields CDR1 MDHEN and CDR2 SYDVKM. V was pared by 6 bases and J by 5 bases, with 13 bases between. The DNA of the CDR3 is TGTGCCAGCAGCACCTTGGGGGGGAATGAAAAACTGTTTTTT. Protein: CASSTLGGNEKLFF.

V is TRBV2 and J is TRBJ1-6; TRBD1 is a possible D gene (5 bases). Germline CDR1 reads SNHLY; CDR2 reads FYNNEI. This CDR3 has 17 amino acids. The ends were cut back, 2 bases at V and 0 bases at J, with 11 bases in the middle. The CDR3 DNA is TGTGCCAGCAGTGAAAGGGGTCGGAGCTCCTATAATTCACCCCTCCACTTT. As protein: CASSERGRSSYNSPLHF.

This clone has just one count. This chain joins TRBV29-1 and TRBJ2-3; D remains unclear. CDR3 size: 12 residues. V lost 0 bases to trimming and J lost 11 bases, with 12 bases between them. From germline, CDR1 is SQVTM and CDR2 ANQGSEA. CDR3 DNA: TGCAGCGTTGAAGAGGGCGGAAGGAAGCAGTATTTT. Amino acid sequence: CSVEEGGRKQYF.

Only a few counts were recorded for this clone. This sequence joins TRBV18 and TRBJ2-2, with D perhaps TRBD2 (5 bases). This CDR3 contains 15 residues. V was shortened by 3 bases and J by 5 bases, with 13 bases between the two germline ends. Germline loops: CDR1 KGHSH, CDR2 LQKENI. CDR3 in amino acids: CASSPWTVGTGELFF. CDR3 bases: TGTGCCAGCTCACCCTGGACTGTAGGGACCGGGGAGCTGTTTTTT.

This clone was picked up a small number of times. The chain links TRBV7-3 to TRBJ2-1; 9 bases are a match to TRBD1. The trim removed 5 bases at V and 5 bases at J, leaving 7 bases unmatched. From germline, CDR1 is SGHTA and CDR2 FQGTGA. This CDR3 is 15 amino acids long. CDR3 nucleotides: TGTGCCAGCAGCCCTAGGGACAGGGACCACAATGAGCAGTTCTTC. It encodes CASSPRDRDHNEQFF. The variable domain in full, with the rest retrieved from reference TRBV7-3 and TRBJ2-1, is GAGVSQTPSNKVTEKGKYVELRCDPISGHTALYWYRQSLGQGPEFLIYFQGTGAADDSGLPNDRFFAVRPEGSVSTLKIQRTERGDSAVYLCASSPRDRDHNEQFFGPGTRLTVL.

This chain links TRBV15 with TRBJ1-3; D call uncertain. Trimming left V 2 bases short and J 0 bases short, with 11 bases between. Germline lookup yields CDR1 LNHNV and CDR2 YYDKDF (reference sequence). The CDR3 has 16 amino acids. The CDR3 here is CATSRWPTRSGNTIYF. The CDR3 DNA reads as TGTGCCACCAGCAGATGGCCGACGCGCTCTGGAAACACCATATATTTT.